This TCR beta chain was captured in a study of T cells after yellow fever vaccination. Overall study: Those fractions that held only low numbers of cells were prepared using the SMART-Seq v4 Ultra Low Input RNA kit.

5'RACE template switching added a universal primer site and UMIs to TCR cDNA. Each CDR3 protein gets one entry after TCRdb re-called the 5' RACE reads with MiXCR. The sample lists around 400,000 distinct CDR3 sequences, 11% seen once, with around 19% in the top ten. Study results and limitations: Within FACS-sorted repertoires, abundant clonotypes contaminating from the bulk population could be present. Booster sampling recovered most clones from primary vaccination (nearly 98% CD4, approximately 88% CD8).

The CDR3 sequence is 17 residues long. V was clipped by 6 bases and J by 0 bases, with 15 bases between them. The germline V gene has CDR1 LNHDA and CDR2 SQIVND (reference sequence). Turning to this clonotype: No antigen is known for it.

This sequence originates from a young man who received the YFV17D yellow fever vaccine. The rearrangement links TRBV19 to TRBJ1-6, with a weak D call TRBD1 (6 bases). The sample was PBMCs, taken on the day of the first yellow fever vaccination. CDR3 sequence reads: CASSPGQSRSYNSPLHF. The CDR3 nucleotides read TGTGCCAGTAGCCCCGGACAGTCTCGCTCCTATAATTCACCCCTCCACTTT. The full variable domain, its missing parts supplied by reference TRBV19 and TRBJ1-6, is DGGITQSPKYLFRKEGQNVTLSCEQNLNHDAMYWYRQDPGQGLRLIYYSQIVNDFQKGDIAEGYSVSREKKESFPLTVTSAQKNPTAFYLCASSPGQSRSYNSPLHFGNGTRLTVT.